One and the same sample provided the 13 T cell receptor beta chains below, sequenced in a study of blood T cell repertoires in COVID-19. Repertoires were generated with immunoSEQ multiplex PCR, while TCRdb's copy carries only in-frame clones and drops some. The sample consists of approximately 280,000 clones, approximately 90% of them appearing once. The specimen sequenced was peripheral blood. Receptor source: a man aged 40-50 years with acute or convalescent COVID-19.

V and J are TRBV28 and TRBJ1-4; a weak D match, TRBD1 (6 bases). Germline lookup yields CDR1 MDHEN and CDR2 SYDVKM. Trimming left V 6 bases short and J 8 bases short, with 22 bases between. The CDR3 consists of 16 residues. In nucleotides, the CDR3 is TGTGCCAGCAGGACTCTGGAAGGGCCCAGGGGCGAAAAACTGTTTTTT. Protein sequence: CASRTLEGPRGEKLFF.

The CDR3: CASSPGGHTDTQYF. In DNA, the CDR3 is TGTGCCAGCAGCCCGGGGGGACACACAGATACGCAGTATTTT. The chain joins TRBV11-2 to TRBJ2-3, with TRBD2 as a possible D gene (7 bases). Germline V lookup: CDR1 SGHAT, CDR2 FQNNGV. CDR3 length equals 14 residues. Trimming took off 5 bases at V and 2 bases at J, with 11 bases between the two ends.

The rearrangement uses TRBV3-1 (or the pseudogene TRBV3-2) and TRBJ2-7; the match to TRBD1 covers 10 bases. The CDR3 contains 18 residues. V dropped 4 bases and J dropped 1; count of bases not matched to a gene: 13. Germline V lookup: CDR1 LGHDT, CDR2 YNNKEL (reference sequence). In nucleotides, the CDR3 is TGTGCCAGCAGCCGCCGTCTGACAGGGGGCGTATGGTCCTACGAGCAGTACTTC. Translation: CASSRRLTGGVWSYEQYF.

CDR3 nucleotide sequence: TGTGCCAGCAGCTCCGCCGCAGAAGTAGGACAGGGGGACACCGGGGAGCTGTTTTTT. As protein: CASSSAAEVGQGDTGELFF. The chain links TRBV11-2 to TRBJ2-2, with 10 bases identical to TRBD1. Germline loops: CDR1 SGHAT, CDR2 FQNNGV. J lost 3 bases, V lost 4 bases, and 14 bases had no gene match. This CDR3 has 19 amino acids.

This chain connects TRBV6-5 to TRBJ2-2, with TRBD1 matching 7 bases. This CDR3 is built from 14 residues. CDR1 MNHEY and CDR2 SVGAGI come from the germline V gene. The V and J ends lost 8 bases and 4 bases, in that order; junction bases with no gene match: 7. The CDR3 bases are TGTGCCAGCTTCCGGGACAGCCTCACCGGGGAGCTGTTTTTT. Its protein is CASFRDSLTGELFF.

This sequence joins TRBV2 and TRBJ1-1; 9 bases map to TRBD1. This CDR3 is 14 amino acids long. Germline lookup yields CDR1 SNHLY and CDR2 FYNNEI. V lost 6 bases, J lost 6 bases, and 8 bases stayed unmatched. CDR3 in amino acids: CASRPGQGGSEAFF. Written as DNA, the CDR3 is TGTGCCAGCAGGCCGGGACAGGGAGGATCTGAAGCTTTCTTT.

The rearrangement joins TRBV6-5 to TRBJ2-3; 9 nucleotides line up with TRBD2. V lost 5 bases and J lost 5; bases outside the gene matches: 5. Germline loops: CDR1 MNHEY, CDR2 SVGAGI. The CDR3 is 14 amino acids. CDR3 sequence: CASSRRTSEDTQYF. The CDR3 DNA is TGTGCCAGCAGTAGACGGACTAGCGAAGATACGCAGTATTTT.

This chain uses TRBV5-5 with TRBJ1-4; 9 nucleotides agree with TRBD1. The CDR3 has 16 residues. V dropped 4 bases and J dropped 8; count of bases not matched to a gene: 12. Germline CDR1 reads SGHKS; CDR2 reads YYEKEE (reference sequence). The CDR3 protein is CASSSYTGTGTEKLFF. In DNA form, the CDR3 reads TGTGCCAGCAGCAGTTACACCGGGACAGGGACGGAAAAACTGTTTTTT.

The rearrangement uses TRBV27 and TRBJ2-3, with a possible D match to TRBD2 (6 bases). Germline V gives CDR1 MNHEY, CDR2 SMNVEV (reference sequence). The CDR3 loop spans 14 amino acids. V lost 5 bases and J lost 3, with 12 bases in between. The CDR3 sequence: CASSRTISTDTQYF. The CDR3 DNA sequence: TGTGCCAGCAGTCGGACTATATCGACAGATACGCAGTATTTT.

This chain uses TRBV7-9 with TRBJ2-3; 10 bases agree with TRBD2. The germline V gene has CDR1 SEHNR and CDR2 FQNEAQ (reference sequence). V gave up 2 bases and J gave up 6 bases; unmatched junction bases: 5. There are 15 residues in the CDR3. The CDR3 DNA follows: TGTGCCAGCAGCTTACTAGCGGGGGATCAGGATACGCAGTATTTT. Translated: CASSLLAGDQDTQYF.

This CDR3 is CASSQETSWAYEQYF. The CDR3 nucleotides are TGTGCCAGCAGCCAAGAGACCTCATGGGCTTACGAGCAGTACTTC. V usage is TRBV4-2 and J usage is TRBJ2-7; D is ambiguous. This CDR3 contains 15 residues. In germline, CDR1 is LGHNA, CDR2 YNFKEQ. V was cut by 0 bases and J by 4 bases, with 13 bases left in between.

This sequence joins TRBV18 and TRBJ1-1; 9 positions agree with TRBD1. Germline CDR1 reads KGHSH; CDR2 reads LQKENI. This CDR3 has 15 amino acids. Trimming at V came to 3 bases and at J to 1 base, leaving 3 bases not matched to a gene. The CDR3 loop is CASSPKTGGNTEAFF. CDR3 nucleotides: TGTGCCAGCTCACCCAAGACAGGGGGGAACACTGAAGCTTTCTTT.

This chain connects TRBV6-5 to TRBJ2-7, with D maybe TRBD1 (5 bases). The CDR3 length is 16 residues. The germline gives CDR1 MNHEY, CDR2 SVGAGI. V dropped 2 bases and J dropped 4 bases, with 18 bases sitting between them. The CDR3 region is CASSYPPKGLGYEQYF. CDR3 nucleotides: TGTGCCAGCAGTTACCCTCCAAAGGGGTTAGGATACGAGCAGTACTTC.